This is a list of T cell receptor beta chains from one sample in a study of T-cell reconstitution after alpha-beta-depleted transplantation in children. Via MiXCR, TCRdb re-called the PCR reads, giving one row per CDR3 protein. The data hold 60,000 to 100,000 distinct CDR3 sequences, with less than 20% observed a single time. The specimen was PBMCs, mostly from graft donor cells, collected 360 days after TCRalphabeta/CD19-depleted stem cell transplant. These receptors all come from a male patient under 10 years old who had a stem cell transplant for acute lymphoblastic leukemia, so the T cells may come from the graft donor. Both conserved end residues are part of each CDR3. D genes are given only for firm matches. Size tells how often a clone was seen (once, few, many) or the class of an expanded clone, and some rows leave it out.

d_call j_call clone_size cdr3_length v_call cdr3_nt cdr3_aa
NA TRBJ2-1 few 14 TRBV20-1 TGCAGTGCTAGGGGGCGGGACCTCTACAATGAGCAGTTCTTC CSARGRDLYNEQFF
TRBD1 TRBJ2-7 many 14 TRBV4-1 TGCGCCAGCAGCCAAGATCAGACAGGGCGCCTTTGGTACTTC CASSQDQTGRLWYF
NA TRBJ2-1 once 14 TRBV5-5 TGTGCCAGCAGCTTGGACTCCACCTACAATGAGCAGTTCTTC CASSLDSTYNEQFF
TRBD2 TRBJ2-1 NA 15 TRBV7-8 TGTGCCAGCAGCCTGGGGACTAGCGGGAGCAATGAGCAGTTCTTC CASSLGTSGSNEQFF
TRBD2 TRBJ2-4 few 15 TRBV6-5 TGTGCCAGCAGTTTCGGACTAGCGGAGAAAAACATTCAGTACTTC CASSFGLAEKNIQYF
NA TRBJ2-7 few 12 TRBV13 TGTGCCAGCAGCTTAACCCCCGGAAAGCAGTACTTC CASSLTPGKQYF
TRBD2 TRBJ2-7 NA 20 TRBV24-1 TGTGCCACCAGTGATTTGCCGACTAGCGGGAGGGCCGGTATGGACTACGAGCAGTACTTC CATSDLPTSGRAGMDYEQYF
NA TRBJ2-7 many 15 TRBV5-1 TGCGCCAGCAGCTTGGGGTCTCTAAGCTCCTACGAGCAGTACTTC CASSLGSLSSYEQYF
NA TRBJ1-6 few 13 TRBV2 TGTGCCAGTCTAGGCGATCAGGTTTCACCCCTCCACTTT CASLGDQVSPLHF
TRBD1 TRBJ2-5 few 15 TRBV4-1 TGCGCCAGCGGGGACAGGGGGCGCATTAGGGAGACCCAGTACTTC CASGDRGRIRETQYF
NA TRBJ1-1 NA 14 TRBV12-3/TRBV12-4 TGTGCCAGCAGTTTATTCGACCTACACACTGAAGCTTTCTTT CASSLFDLHTEAFF
NA TRBJ2-7 medium-sized 15 TRBV7-9 TGTGCCAGCAGTCCAGGACAGGGAGGGACCTACGAGCAGTACTTC CASSPGQGGTYEQYF
TRBD2 TRBJ2-7 NA 15 TRBV3-1 TGTGCCAGCAGCCAACTACTAGCGGGAGACTACGAGCAGTACTTC CASSQLLAGDYEQYF
TRBD2 TRBJ2-1 NA 16 TRBV20-1 TGCAGTGCTAGAGACCCGGGACTAGCGGGAATGGATGAGCAGTTCTTC CSARDPGLAGMDEQFF
NA TRBJ1-5 once 15 TRBV7-9 TGTGCCACGGGGAAGGGGGACCTTAGCAATCAGCCCCAGCATTTT CATGKGDLSNQPQHF
NA TRBJ2-7 few 16 TRBV2 TGTGCCAGCAGTGAAGAGGGAGGGGGGGCCTCCTACGAGCAGTACTTC CASSEEGGGASYEQYF
TRBD2 TRBJ2-7 NA 14 TRBV7-9 TGTGCCAGCAGCTTAGAAGCGGGAGGGCACGAGCAGTACTTC CASSLEAGGHEQYF
NA TRBJ1-1 NA 12 TRBV10-3 TGTGCCACCCAGGGTATGAACACTGAAGCTTTCTTT CATQGMNTEAFF
TRBD2 TRBJ2-7 NA 15 TRBV11-2 TGTGCCAGCAGCTCTGAGACTAGCCGGGGCCACGAGCAGTACTTC CASSSETSRGHEQYF
NA TRBJ2-7 few 15 TRBV10-3 TGTGCCATCAGTGGCCGGGGAGACCTCTCCTACGAGCAGTACTTC CAISGRGDLSYEQYF
NA TRBJ2-7 few 13 TRBV12-3/TRBV12-4 TGTGCCAGCAGCTCTCCCACCACGCACGAGCAGTACTTC CASSSPTTHEQYF
NA TRBJ2-2 NA 14 TRBV12-3/TRBV12-4 TGTGCCAGCAGCCTAGCTAGACTAGCCGGGGAGCTGTTTTTT CASSLARLAGELFF
NA TRBJ1-1 few 13 TRBV20-1 TGCAGTGCTAGTCGGGGACCACGGGGGGATGCTTTCTTT CSASRGPRGDAFF
TRBD2 TRBJ2-3 NA 16 TRBV5-1 TGCGCCAGCAGCTTGGTTCTAGCGGGAATTACAGATACGCAGTATTTT CASSLVLAGITDTQYF
TRBD2 TRBJ2-1 many 16 TRBV20-1 TGCAGTGCTAGCCAGACTAGCGGGAGCCACTACAATGAGCAGTTCTTC CSASQTSGSHYNEQFF
TRBD2 TRBJ2-7 NA 15 TRBV12-3/TRBV12-4 TGTGCCAGCTCCCCCCCTATTAGCGGGACATACGAGCAGTACTTC CASSPPISGTYEQYF
NA TRBJ2-5 few 14 TRBV4-1 TGCGCCAGCAGCCGAACGCTACAGGGAAGGGCCCAGTACTTC CASSRTLQGRAQYF
TRBD1 TRBJ1-2 NA 16 TRBV28 TGTGCCAGCAGCCCGGGACAGGGGGCAGAAAGCTATGGCTACACCTTC CASSPGQGAESYGYTF
NA TRBJ1-6 few 14 TRBV12-3/TRBV12-4 TGTGCCAGCAGTTTCAGGGGTGAGAATTCACCCCTCCACTTT CASSFRGENSPLHF
TRBD1 TRBJ2-1 NA 11 TRBV5-1 TGCGCCAGCGCCGGGACAGGGGTGCAGTTCTTC CASAGTGVQFF
NA TRBJ2-3 NA 13 TRBV6-6 TGTGCCAGCAAGATGGGACCCCGGGGCACGCAGTATTTT CASKMGPRGTQYF
TRBD1 TRBJ2-5 NA 14 TRBV7-9 TGTGCCAGCAGCCCGGGACAGGTGAAAGAGACCCAGTACTTC CASSPGQVKETQYF
NA TRBJ2-5 NA 13 TRBV20-1 TGCAGTGCTAGAGGGAGACTCGGCGAGACCCAGTACTTC CSARGRLGETQYF
TRBD2 TRBJ2-7 once 18 TRBV5-1 TGCGCCAGCAGCTTGGGACAGGATAGCGGGATGTACTCCTACGAGCAGTACTTC CASSLGQDSGMYSYEQYF
NA TRBJ1-2 many 18 TRBV10-3 TGTGCCATCAGTGAAGGTATTGGAATCGCCAACCCTTTCTATGGCTACACCTTC CAISEGIGIANPFYGYTF
TRBD2 TRBJ2-7 NA 15 TRBV12-3/TRBV12-4 TGTGCCAGCAGTTCCCAGCGGGAGGAATCCTACGAGCAGTACTTC CASSSQREESYEQYF
NA TRBJ1-1 few 13 TRBV6-5 TGTGCCAGCAGTTACACGGTGAACACTGAAGCTTTCTTT CASSYTVNTEAFF
TRBD2 TRBJ2-5 NA 14 TRBV7-9 TGTGCCAGCAGCGAGCCTAGCGGGCAAGAGACCCAGTACTTC CASSEPSGQETQYF
TRBD2 TRBJ2-3 NA 14 TRBV9 TGTGCCAGCAGCGTCGGACTAGCGGCAGATACGCAGTATTTT CASSVGLAADTQYF
TRBD1 TRBJ1-6 once 14 TRBV6-5 TGTGCCAGCAGTTTTCTCAGGGGGCTCTCACCCCTCCACTTT CASSFLRGLSPLHF
TRBD2 TRBJ2-3 few 15 TRBV5-1 TGCGCCAGCAGCTTGGGACTAGCGGGCGACGGTACGCAGTATTTT CASSLGLAGDGTQYF
NA TRBJ2-7 few 13 TRBV5-1 TGCGCCAGCAGCTTTAGGGATAGGTACGAGCAGTACTTC CASSFRDRYEQYF
NA TRBJ2-1 many 13 TRBV27 TGTGCCAGCACCCGGGGTGGCCACAATGAGCAGTTCTTC CASTRGGHNEQFF
NA TRBJ1-6 NA 14 TRBV28 TGTGCCACACAGGGCGCAGGGCCAAATTCACCCCTCCACTTT CATQGAGPNSPLHF
TRBD2 TRBJ2-5 few 17 TRBV29-1 TGCAGCGTTGAAGATCTTGGGGGAGGGCCTCGGGGAGAGACCCAGTACTTC CSVEDLGGGPRGETQYF
NA TRBJ2-1 few 15 TRBV25-1 TGTGCCAGCAGGGGGGCCCTGGCTAGCAGCAATGAGCAGTTCTTC CASRGALASSNEQFF
TRBD2 TRBJ2-5 NA 14 TRBV5-1 TGCGCCAGCAGCTTGGTGCGGGGGGGAGAGACCCAGTACTTC CASSLVRGGETQYF
TRBD2 TRBJ2-3 many 17 TRBV5-1 TGCGCCAGCAGCGACAGGACTAGCGGGAGGGGAGGTGATACGCAGTATTTT CASSDRTSGRGGDTQYF
TRBD1 TRBJ2-3 few 16 TRBV11-2 TGTGCCAGCAGAACAACCGGGACAGGAGACACAGATACGCAGTATTTT CASRTTGTGDTDTQYF
NA TRBJ2-2 few 14 TRBV7-9 TGTGCCAGCAGCTTAGGTGGCAACACCGGGGAGCTGTTTTTT CASSLGGNTGELFF
TRBD2 TRBJ2-3 many 16 TRBV10-3 TGTGCCATCAGTGCAGCGGGAGGGCGAGGCACAGATACGCAGTATTTT CAISAAGGRGTDTQYF
NA TRBJ2-7 NA 17 TRBV7-9 TGTGCCAGCAGCTCCCCCGACAGGCGGTACGGAACCTACGAGCAGTACTTC CASSSPDRRYGTYEQYF
NA TRBJ2-7 many 13 TRBV4-1 TGCGCCAGCAGCCCCCGCGTAGCAGGCGAGCAGTACTTC CASSPRVAGEQYF
NA TRBJ2-6 few 17 TRBV27 TGTGCCAGCAGTGCCGTAGTAAGGAGCTCTGGGGCCAACGTCCTGACTTTC CASSAVVRSSGANVLTF
NA TRBJ2-3 many 13 TRBV3-1 TGTGCCAGCAGCCAAGCGGGAGCAGATACGCAGTATTTT CASSQAGADTQYF
TRBD2 TRBJ2-3 NA 15 TRBV29-1 TGCAGCGTTGGACTAGCGGGATCTAGCACAGATACGCAGTATTTT CSVGLAGSSTDTQYF
NA TRBJ1-1 few 16 TRBV7-9 TGTGCCAGCAGCTCCCCCGGTCGGGGCAATAACACTGAAGCTTTCTTT CASSSPGRGNNTEAFF
NA TRBJ2-1 many 13 TRBV10-3 TGTGCCATCAGACGACAGGCCTACAATGAGCAGTTCTTC CAIRRQAYNEQFF
TRBD2 TRBJ2-3 many 14 TRBV12-3/TRBV12-4 TGTGCCAGCAGTCGGACTAGCGGCACAGATACGCAGTATTTT CASSRTSGTDTQYF